These T cell receptor beta chains were read from a single sample in a study of Ad26.COV2.S vaccination and SARS-CoV-2 variants. Sequenced by immunoSEQ multiplex PCR; TCRdb stores in-frame clones only, minus some. The repertoire holds around 450,000 clones, with 90% as singletons. Here the sequenced sample was peripheral blood, taken in a trial of Ad26.COV2.S vaccine versus placebo. The receptor set was obtained from a person between 18 and 65 years old who received the Ad26.COV2.S COVID-19 vaccine or a placebo. Both conserved end residues are trimmed from each CDR3.

TRBJ1-2,TRBV29-1,SVGNHRVNYGYT
TRBJ2-1,TRBV4-3,ASSQAGTSGLGNEQF
TRBJ2-7,TRBV29-1,SVEWASPPYEQY
TRBJ2-7,TRBV6-1,ASSEGDLYEQY
TRBJ2-4,TRBV7-8,ASSPKALAKNIQY
TRBJ2-3,TRBV30,AWRTSGRSLTQY
TRBJ1-5,TRBV28,ASKDGALQPQH
TRBJ1-6,TRBV3-1/TRBV3-2,ASSHTQGSGYNSPLH
TRBJ1-5,TRBV10-3,AISDGNQPQH
TRBJ2-7,TRBV5-4,ASSLNVEQY
TRBJ1-1,TRBV7-7,ASSPLRAPTTEAF
TRBJ2-5,TRBV5-1,ASGPSGRAETQY
TRBJ1-5,TRBV30,AWSRGGSNQPQH
TRBJ2-6,TRBV12-5,ASGTRALSGANVLT
TRBJ2-1,TRBV7-9,ASSFHPAGVALEQF
TRBJ2-3,TRBV11-2,ASGQGGADTQY
TRBJ2-7,TRBV5-1,ASSLAGGSYEQY
TRBJ2-7,TRBV6-6,ASSYSALAGGNEQY
TRBJ2-1,TRBV11-3,ASSLSGVYNEQF
TRBJ2-7,TRBV7-6,ASSLSYRGRYEQY
TRBJ2-1,TRBV7-9,ASCPAAYNEQF
TRBJ1-1,TRBV10-3,AISGLAGSHEAF